Sequencing of this T cell receptor (beta chain) was carried out in a study of blood T cell repertoires in COVID-19. Study in general: Samples of COVID-19 (acute and convalescent) were obtained from the United States, Italy and Spain. In each case, the material was cDNA or gDNA derived from T cells, B-cell-depleted T cells, or PBMCs.

The germline V gene has CDR1 MNHEY and CDR2 SVGAGI. After removal of 6 bases from V and 2 bases from J, the junction contained 10 bases not matched to a gene. This CDR3 contains 15 residues. As originally analysed: Reference gene primer amplification in the assay estimated nucleated cell counts. This table comes from immunoSEQ multiplex PCR, and its TCRdb copy is limited to in-frame clones, with some not included. The DNA gave D and trimming, while V, J and clone size come from that table. The sample holds 150,000 to 200,000 clones, roughly nine tenths seen once. This chain connects TRBV6-5 to TRBJ2-7; 7 nucleotides agree with TRBD1. The receptor's source is a man in his fifties or sixties with active or convalescent COVID-19. The material sequenced was peripheral blood. The CDR3 nucleotides are TGTGCCAGCAGGGACAGGCAGGTGTCTACCTACGAGCAGTACTTC. Translating it yields CASRDRQVSTYEQYF.